This T cell receptor (beta chain) was retrieved from a study of blood T cells in healthy people across ages. A J-beta primer mix and a sample-barcoded 5' primer were used in a second PCR of about 6 to 12 cycles. TCRdb re-derived calls from the 5' RACE reads in MiXCR, one entry per CDR3 protein. The profile shows 790,000 or so distinct CDR3 sequences, about 46% of them singletons. Germline lookup yields CDR1 DFQATT and CDR2 SNEGSKA (reference sequence). The V gene lost 5 bases and the J gene lost 1 base, with 11 bases spanning the gap. The CDR3 contains 13 residues. This sequence was found in a man at least 80 years old in good health. The sample consisted of blood. The chain recombines TRBV20-1 with TRBJ1-1; the D gene is possibly TRBD1 (6 bases). The CDR3 nucleotides are TGCAGTGCTCCCTACAGGGCGAACACTGAAGCTTTCTTT. Its protein product is CSAPYRANTEAFF.